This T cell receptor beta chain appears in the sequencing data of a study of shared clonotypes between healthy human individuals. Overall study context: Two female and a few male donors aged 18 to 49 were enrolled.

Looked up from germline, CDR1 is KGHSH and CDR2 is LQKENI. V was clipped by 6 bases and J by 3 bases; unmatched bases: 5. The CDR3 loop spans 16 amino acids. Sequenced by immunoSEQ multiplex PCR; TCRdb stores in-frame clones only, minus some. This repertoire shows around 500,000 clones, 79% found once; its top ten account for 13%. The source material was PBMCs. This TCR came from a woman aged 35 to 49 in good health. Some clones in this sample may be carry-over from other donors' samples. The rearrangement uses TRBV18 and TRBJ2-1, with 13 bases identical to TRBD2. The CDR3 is CASSPGLAGNYNEQFF. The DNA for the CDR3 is TGTGCCAGCTCCCCGGGACTAGCGGGAAACTACAATGAGCAGTTCTTC.